One sample yielded the 5 T cell receptor beta chains listed below, sequenced in a study of T-cell reconstitution after alpha-beta-depleted transplantation in children. Preparing the TCRbeta library involved the use of unique molecular identifiers. TCRdb reprocessed the PCR reads with MiXCR, giving one entry per CDR3 protein. The table includes some 120,000 distinct CDR3 sequences, roughly 10% detected once. Sequencing was performed on PBMCs, mostly from graft donor cells, taken 180 days after TCRalphabeta/CD19-depleted stem cell transplant. The receptors were sampled from a girl in the first two years of life who had a stem cell transplant for combined immunodeficiency, so the T cells may come from the graft donor.

This chain's CDR3 is CASSLQGGDEKLFF. The DNA for the CDR3 is TGTGCCAGCAGTTTGCAGGGCGGTGATGAAAAACTGTTTTTT. V is TRBV13 and J is TRBJ1-4; TRBD1 might be the D (5 bases). The length of the CDR3 is 14 residues. The V gene's germline CDR1 is PRHDT and CDR2 FYEKMQ (reference sequence). V was pared by 6 bases and J by 6 bases, with 14 bases between.

This clonotype was picked up a small number of times. The chain joins TRBV24-1 to TRBJ2-1; 9 bases map to TRBD2. CDR3 size: 16 residues. The J segment lost 5 bases and the V segment lost 0 bases, leaving 4 bases of the junction unmatched. The germline CDR1 and CDR2 sequences are KGHDR and SFDVKD. CDR3 sequence: CATSDLGGRAHNEQFF. CDR3 nucleotide sequence: TGTGCCACCAGTGATTTGGGCGGGAGGGCCCACAATGAGCAGTTCTTC.

This clonotype has only a few counts. CDR3: CASSLRAELFF. CDR3 coding DNA: TGTGCCAGCAGCTTAAGGGCGGAGCTGTTTTTT. This rearrangement joins TRBV11-2 to TRBJ2-2; D gene uncertain. The CDR3 has 11 amino acids. Trimming stripped 2 bases from V and 10 bases from J, with 5 bases between. Germline lookup yields CDR1 SGHAT and CDR2 FQNNGV.

J is TRBJ2-3 and V is TRBV29-1; D remains ambiguous. Germline V gives CDR1 SQVTM, CDR2 ANQGSEA. The V end was cut by 1 base, the J end by 6 bases, with 17 bases between. This CDR3 contains 15 residues. CDR3 sequence reads: CSVEAPERAEDTQYF. CDR3 bases: TGCAGCGTTGAAGCCCCAGAAAGGGCGGAGGATACGCAGTATTTT.

This clonotype was observed at least ten times. The chain combines TRBV12-3 or TRBV12-4 with TRBJ2-1; D is undetermined. The CDR3 has 11 amino acids. Trimming pared 3 bases from V and 6 bases from J, leaving 3 bases between. The CDR3 spells CASSFGNEQFF. Written as DNA, the CDR3 is TGTGCCAGCAGTTTTGGCAATGAGCAGTTCTTC.